Below, one TCR beta chain is given with its context. The antigen remains unidentified. This may be a read error: a much more frequent sequence differs by one nucleotide. This sample stems from a study of regulatory T cells in long-lasting Graves disease. Study-level results: More public clonotypes were shared by persistent patients (around 2,500) than by new patients (roughly 870). A limited number of samples was an acknowledged limitation.

iRepertoire HTBI primers and Arm-PCR of CDR3 regions built TCR beta libraries. As processed by the authors: Sequenced samples collectively carried about 62 TRBV and about 15 TRBJ segments. TCRdb re-called the multiplex PCR reads through MiXCR, storing one row per CDR3 protein. For this entry, the V and J calls and clone size follow TCRdb and not the study's own pipeline. In the table there are 600,000 to 850,000 distinct CDR3 sequences, roughly 30% of which are singletons. Time point: persistent/refractory GD, antithyroid drugs over 5 years with positive TRAb. With RNA extracted from PBMCs as input, the TCR library was made. EDTA tubes held approximately 10 milliliters of peripheral blood from each patient. The sequenced sample was peripheral blood mononuclear cells (PBMCs), obtained when the disease was refractory, from a patient treated with antithyroid drugs. The receptor's source is a female donor with Graves disease.

CDR3: CACSGRDTNEKLFF. DNA for the CDR3: TGTGCCTGCAGCGGCCGGGACACCAATGAAAAACTGTTTTTT. The J gene is TRBJ1-4, the V gene TRBV27; a possible D gene is TRBD1 (6 bases). Per the germline V gene, CDR1 is MNHEY and CDR2 is SMNVEV (reference sequence). The CDR3 has 14 amino acids.